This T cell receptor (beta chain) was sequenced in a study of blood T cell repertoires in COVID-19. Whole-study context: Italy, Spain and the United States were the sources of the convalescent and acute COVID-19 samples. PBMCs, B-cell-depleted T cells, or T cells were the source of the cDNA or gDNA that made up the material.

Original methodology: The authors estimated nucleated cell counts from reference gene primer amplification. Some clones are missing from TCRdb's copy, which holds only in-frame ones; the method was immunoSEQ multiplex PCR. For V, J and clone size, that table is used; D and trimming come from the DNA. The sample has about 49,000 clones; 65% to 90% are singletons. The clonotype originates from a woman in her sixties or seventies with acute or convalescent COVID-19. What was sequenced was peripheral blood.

CDR3 coding DNA: TGTGCCAGCAGTCTCAGGGACTTTCATGAGGCTTTCTTT. Protein product: CASSLRDFHEAFF. This chain uses TRBV28 with TRBJ1-1; D is perhaps TRBD1 (5 bases). V lost 5 bases, J lost 11 bases, and 18 bases lay in between. The length of the CDR3 is 13 residues. The V gene's germline CDR1 is MDHEN and CDR2 SYDVKM. Full variable domain (remainder filled in from reference TRBV28 and TRBJ1-1): DVKVTQSSRYLVKRTGEKVFLECVQDMDHENMFWYRQDPGLGLRLIYFSYDVKMKEKGDIPEGYSVSREKKERFSLILESASTNQTSMYLCASSLRDFHEAFFGQGTRLTVV.